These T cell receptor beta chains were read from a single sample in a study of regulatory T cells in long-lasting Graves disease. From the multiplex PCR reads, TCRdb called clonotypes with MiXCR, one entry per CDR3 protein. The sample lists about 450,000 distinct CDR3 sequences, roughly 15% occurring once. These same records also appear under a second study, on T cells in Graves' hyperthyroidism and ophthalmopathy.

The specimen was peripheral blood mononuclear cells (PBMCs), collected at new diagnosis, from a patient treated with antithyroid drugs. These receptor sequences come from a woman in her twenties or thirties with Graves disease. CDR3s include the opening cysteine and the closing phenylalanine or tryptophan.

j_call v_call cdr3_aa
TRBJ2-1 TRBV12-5 CASGLDPERTIYNEQFF
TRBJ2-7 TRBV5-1 CASSLDRGVHEQYF
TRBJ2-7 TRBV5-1 CASSLVRSHEQYF
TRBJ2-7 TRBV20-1 CSADGQSGASYEQYF
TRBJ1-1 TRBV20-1 CSARVDANTEAFF
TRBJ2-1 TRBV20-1 CSALGLAGVEQFF
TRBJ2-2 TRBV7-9 CASSPRGGSTGELFF
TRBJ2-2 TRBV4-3 CASRIGRTNMDTGELFF
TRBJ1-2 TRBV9 CASSPQVTGLHGYTF
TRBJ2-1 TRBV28 CASRSGLAGGESSYNEQFF
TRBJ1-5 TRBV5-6 CASSLGNQDSGRSLGQPQHF
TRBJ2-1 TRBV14 CASSQEVAGDEQFF
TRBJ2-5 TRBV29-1 CSAPSGVGETQYF
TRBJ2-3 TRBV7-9 CASSLFIDTQYF
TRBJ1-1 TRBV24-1 CATAQGMEAFF
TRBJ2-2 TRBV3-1 CASSQVSTTGELFF
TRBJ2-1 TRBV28 CASSPDTVEFF
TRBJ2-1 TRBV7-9 CASSLASSGSTGEQFF
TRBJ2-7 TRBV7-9 CASSRGTGRIEQYF
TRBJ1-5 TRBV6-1 CASKQGLNQPQHF
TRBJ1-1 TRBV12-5 CASGLLDRGPPNTEAFF
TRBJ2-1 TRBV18 CASSPPRVRNHNEQSF
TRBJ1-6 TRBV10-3 CAIRKTGGESPLHF
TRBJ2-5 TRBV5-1 CASSSPGGPGGAQYF
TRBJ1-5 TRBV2 CASTLAAPEGNQPQHF
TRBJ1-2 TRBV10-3 CAISEKDYGYTF
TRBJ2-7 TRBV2 CASSWTGGSYEQYF
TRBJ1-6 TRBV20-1 CSARGGGGYLNSPLHF
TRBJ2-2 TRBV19 CASSPRQELTGELFF
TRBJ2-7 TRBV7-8 CASSHPGAYEQYF
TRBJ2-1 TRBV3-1 CASSHYTSGSSYNEQFF
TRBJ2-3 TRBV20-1 CSARVSGADTQYF
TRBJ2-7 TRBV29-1 CSAADRLSYEQYF
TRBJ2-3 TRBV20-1 CSASSGGVSDTQYF
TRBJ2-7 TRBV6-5 CASSSSSYDYEQYF
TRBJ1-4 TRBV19 CASSRGRLKEKLFF
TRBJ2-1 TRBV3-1 CASSEGSRTYNEQFF
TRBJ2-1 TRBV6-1 CASSPPEASASQFF
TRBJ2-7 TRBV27 CASSSIRLEIGDEQYF
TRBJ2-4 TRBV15 CATSRVILAKNIQYF
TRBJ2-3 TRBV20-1 CSASSLAGTDTQYF
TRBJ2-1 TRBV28 CATWGAPLDNEQFF
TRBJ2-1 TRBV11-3 CASSLGRGVDEQFF
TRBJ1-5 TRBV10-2 CASKWGSDQPQHF
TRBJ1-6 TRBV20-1 CSVRTGLPYNSPLHF
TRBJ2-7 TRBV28 CASSLAGLGLYEQYF
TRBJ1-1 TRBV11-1 CASSRPIGMNTEAFF
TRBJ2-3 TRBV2 CATHVTTPSTDTQYF
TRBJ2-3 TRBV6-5 CASSLGLAGGQSDTQYF
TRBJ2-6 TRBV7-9 CASTPKRGEPLSGANVLTF
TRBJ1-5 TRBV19 CASSPPPWGNQPQHF
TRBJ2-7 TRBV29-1 CSVANDRARGYEQYF